The 23 T cell receptor beta chains given below trace back to one sample, sequenced in a study of blood T cells in healthy people across ages. Sample-barcoded 5' priming and a J-beta primer mix drove a second PCR of roughly 6 to 12 cycles. One entry per CDR3 protein, called by TCRdb with MiXCR from the 5' RACE reads. In the table there are over 700,000 distinct CDR3 sequences, around a quarter of which are singletons. The sample was also reused in another study, on T cells of mothers and their children.

Specimen: blood. These receptors all stem from a boy between 10 and 17 years old in good health.

This clonotype was counted between two and nine times. The chain has TRBV12-3 or TRBV12-4 and TRBJ2-7; D call uncertain. The V end lost 7 bases, the J end lost 0 bases, and 10 bases lay between the germline ends. The CDR3 totals 13 residues. CDR3 in DNA: TGTGCCAGCATGGGCAGGAACTCCTACGAGCAGTACTTC. As protein: CASMGRNSYEQYF.

This clonotype was observed a few times. The genes are TRBV19 and TRBJ2-1, with unresolved D. Trimming left V 3 bases short and J 8 bases short, with 5 bases between. The CDR3 spans 11 residues. Germline-derived CDR1 and CDR2 are LNHDA and SQIVND (reference sequence). CDR3 in DNA: TGTGCCAGTAGTATTGGGGATGAGCAGTTCTTC. Translation gives CASSIGDEQFF.

This clonotype has a handful of counts. The V call is TRBV5-1, the J call TRBJ2-5; D remains ambiguous. Trimming took 4 bases from V and 1 from J, leaving 11 bases between them. Germline V gene data show CDR1 as SGHRS and CDR2 as YFSETQ. The CDR3 contains 14 residues. CDR3 in DNA: TGCGCCAGCAGCCCCGTGGAAAGCCAAGAGACCCAGTACTTC. Translated, it gives CASSPVESQETQYF.

This chain connects TRBV6-5 to TRBJ1-6; D is unclear. The V and J ends lost 2 bases and 6 bases respectively, with 8 bases between them. This CDR3 is 14 amino acids long. Per germline, CDR1 MNHEY and CDR2 SVGAGI. In DNA, the CDR3 is TGTGCCAGCAGTTACAACCTACCTAATTCACCCCTCCACTTT. This encodes CASSYNLPNSPLHF.

V gene TRBV9 combines with J gene TRBJ1-4, with D uncertain. The CDR3 consists of 15 residues. CDR1 and CDR2 from the germline V gene are SGDLS and YYNGEE. With 4 bases removed from V and 7 bases from J, the gap between germline ends came to 17 bases. The CDR3 sequence is CASSSSTEGSEKLFF. The CDR3 DNA is TGTGCCAGCAGCTCGTCCACGGAAGGGAGTGAAAAACTGTTTTTT. Filled out from reference TRBV9 and TRBJ1-4, the complete variable domain reads DSGVTQTPKHLITATGQRVTLRCSPRSGDLSVYWYQQSLDQGLQFLIQYYNGEERAKGNILERFSAQQFPDLHSELNLSSLELGDSALYFCASSSSTEGSEKLFFGSGTQLSVL.

This sequence joins TRBV12-3 or TRBV12-4 and TRBJ2-5, with TRBD1 matching 7 bases. V shed 5 bases and J 6 bases; nucleotides not matched to a gene: 15. The length of the CDR3 is 16 residues. The CDR3 region is CASSKRDSAKDKTQYF. DNA for the CDR3: TGTGCCAGCAGTAAAAGGGACAGCGCCAAGGATAAGACCCAGTACTTC.

V is TRBV29-1 and J is TRBJ2-7; TRBD2 might be the D (6 bases). The V gene lost 4 bases and the J gene lost 3 bases, with 10 bases spanning the gap. CDR1 SQVTM and CDR2 ANQGSEA come from the germline V gene. The CDR3 sequence is 12 residues long. CDR3 nucleotide sequence: TGCAGCGTTGCGGGAGTGTTCTACGAGCAGTACTTC. Translated, it gives CSVAGVFYEQYF.

This clonotype was picked up a small number of times. An end of the junction differs from the germline gene, which may be a read error. This chain links TRBV5-1 with TRBJ2-7, with D maybe TRBD2 (6 bases). Looked up from germline, CDR1 is SGHRS and CDR2 is YFSETQ. CDR3 size: 11 residues. The CDR3 nucleotides read TGCGCCAGCCGCTTGAGGGAGGCTCAGTACTTC. This translates into CASRLREAQYF.

V and J are TRBV11-3 and TRBJ1-1; the match to TRBD1 covers 10 bases. In germline, CDR1 is SGHNT, CDR2 YENEEA. The trim removed 5 bases at V and 2 bases at J, leaving 5 bases unmatched. The CDR3 has 15 residues. In DNA, the CDR3 is TGTGCCAGCAGCCGGACAGGGGGAGAAAACACTGAAGCTTTCTTT. Amino acid sequence: CASSRTGGENTEAFF.

This clonotype was seen a handful of times. V usage is TRBV7-3 and J usage is TRBJ2-3; TRBD1 aligns across 7 bases. J was trimmed by 2 bases and V by 5 bases; bases with no gene match: 10. The V gene's germline CDR1 is SGHTA and CDR2 FQGTGA. This CDR3 is 16 amino acids long. The CDR3 bases are TGTGCCAGCAGCAGGAAGGGGGCGCGTGACACAGATACGCAGTATTTT. It encodes CASSRKGARDTDTQYF.

The rearrangement links TRBV10-3 to TRBJ2-5; TRBD1 might be the D (6 bases). The J call is doubtful: the DNA matches TRBJ2-7 better. CDR3 length: 16 amino acids. In germline, CDR1 is ENHRY, CDR2 SYGVKD. In nucleotides, the CDR3 is TGTGCCATCAGTGAGTCGGAAACAGGGAATCCCTACGAGCAGTACTTC. It encodes CAISESETGNPYEQYF.

There are a few counts of this clonotype. This chain links TRBV29-1 with TRBJ2-7, with 7 nucleotides matching TRBD1. J lost 2 bases, V lost 6 bases, and 13 bases had no gene match. CDR3 size: 15 residues. Per germline, CDR1 SQVTM and CDR2 ANQGSEA. The CDR3 bases are TGCAGCGTAACAGGGGACACCGAGACCCCCTACGAGCAGTACTTC. Protein sequence: CSVTGDTETPYEQYF.

This clonotype was picked up a small number of times. The chain uses TRBV28 and TRBJ2-5, with 9 nucleotides matching TRBD2. The CDR3 has 16 amino acids. Germline CDR1 and CDR2: MDHEN and SYDVKM. The ends lost 4 bases at V and 5 bases at J; junction bases unmatched: 11. The CDR3 DNA reads TGTGCCAGCAGTTCAATAGCGGGAGAGAGCTGGGAGACCCAGTACTTC. Amino acids: CASSSIAGESWETQYF. Drawing the rest from reference TRBV28 and TRBJ2-5, the complete variable domain is DVKVTQSSRYLVKRTGEKVFLECVQDMDHENMFWYRQDPGLGLRLIYFSYDVKMKEKGDIPEGYSVSREKKERFSLILESASTNQTSMYLCASSSIAGESWETQYFGPGTRLLVL.

This clonotype was seen a handful of times. The chain joins TRBV28 to TRBJ2-6; 7 nucleotides agree with TRBD2. CDR3 length: 14 amino acids. V lost 8 bases and J lost 2; bases outside the gene matches: 3. Germline V lookup: CDR1 MDHEN, CDR2 SYDVKM. CDR3 residues: CASGREAGANVLTF. CDR3 in DNA: TGTGCCAGCGGGAGGGAGGCTGGGGCCAACGTCCTGACTTTC.

This clonotype turned up a few times. The V gene is TRBV15, the J gene TRBJ1-1; D not certain. V lost 6 bases to trimming and J lost 1 base, with 12 bases between them. This CDR3 region has 14 residues. CDR1 is LNHNV, CDR2 YYDKDF, per germline (reference sequence). CDR3 DNA sequence: TGTGCCACCAGACCTTCGAGGGCGAACACTGAAGCTTTCTTT. Translated, it gives CATRPSRANTEAFF.

This clonotype was found a few times. The rearrangement joins TRBV12-3 or TRBV12-4 to TRBJ2-7, with 7 bases identical to TRBD1. This CDR3 region has 15 residues. With V trimmed by 4 bases and J by 1 base, 7 bases remained unmatched. The CDR3 is CASSSQGQVSYEQYF. The CDR3 DNA sequence: TGTGCCAGCAGTTCCCAAGGACAGGTTTCCTACGAGCAGTACTTC.

A few counts support this clonotype. This rearrangement joins TRBV6-1 to TRBJ2-7, with D possibly TRBD1 on 6 matching bases. The CDR3 length is 14 residues. V lost 6 bases to trimming and J lost 0 bases, with 12 bases between them. Germline assignment: CDR1 MNHNS and CDR2 SASEGT. CDR3 bases: TGTGCCAGCAGGGACGACAGGCGCTCCTACGAGCAGTACTTC. The encoded protein is CASRDDRRSYEQYF.

Of note for this clonotype: The junction and the germline gene differ at one end; a read error may be behind it. The CDR3 sequence is CASSLARTSGETQHF. The DNA for the CDR3 is TGTGCCAGCAGTTTAGCGAGGACTAGCGGCGAGACCCAGCACTTC. The chain links TRBV12-3 or TRBV12-4 to TRBJ2-1; 10 bases are a match to TRBD2. The CDR3 is 15 amino acids.

A few counts support this clonotype. This chain connects TRBV27 to TRBJ2-6, with D perhaps TRBD1 (6 bases). Germline CDR1 and CDR2: MNHEY and SMNVEV (reference sequence). V dropped 3 bases and J dropped 2 bases, with 8 bases sitting between them. The CDR3 spans 15 residues. The CDR3 nucleotides read TGTGCCAGCAGTTTGGACAGCGCTGGGGCCAACGTCCTGACTTTC. This encodes CASSLDSAGANVLTF.

This clonotype was detected only a few times. The J gene is TRBJ2-7, the V gene TRBV7-8, with D possibly being TRBD2 (5 bases). The CDR3 extends over 13 amino acids. Trimming pared 5 bases from V and 7 bases from J, leaving 15 bases between. CDR1 and CDR2 from the germline V gene are SGHVS and FQNEAQ. The CDR3: CASSPKSGGEQYF. In nucleotides, the CDR3 is TGTGCCAGCAGCCCGAAAAGCGGAGGAGAGCAGTACTTC.

The chain carries TRBV9 and TRBJ2-3; a possible D gene is TRBD2 (6 bases). V lost 5 bases to trimming and J lost 11 bases, with 15 bases between them. CDR1 and CDR2 (germline): SGDLS, YYNGEE. CDR3 length: 12 residues. The CDR3 is CASSDGRGRQYF. The CDR3 DNA is TGTGCCAGCAGTGATGGGCGGGGTAGGCAGTATTTT.

This clonotype occurred a few times. The chain joins TRBV5-1 to TRBJ2-5; D unresolved. The CDR3 contains 15 residues. Germline V gives CDR1 SGHRS, CDR2 YFSETQ. V gave up 4 bases and J gave up 0 bases, with 13 bases separating them. The CDR3, as DNA: TGCGCCAGCAGCCCCCCCGAGTGGCACCAAGAGACCCAGTACTTC. Its protein product is CASSPPEWHQETQYF.

This clonotype was observed once. V gene TRBV5-8 combines with J gene TRBJ1-4; a weak D match, TRBD1 (5 bases). With 4 bases removed from V and 1 base from J, the gap between germline ends came to 14 bases. The CDR3 contains 16 residues. Germline assignment: CDR1 SGHTS and CDR2 YDEGEE. CDR3 region: CASSALGGGTNEKLFF. CDR3 DNA sequence: TGTGCCAGCAGCGCCCTGGGGGGTGGAACTAATGAAAAACTGTTTTTT. Full variable domain (outside the CDR3, taken from reference TRBV5-8 and TRBJ1-4): EAGVTQSPTHLIKTRGQQATLRCSPISGHTSVYWYQQALGLGLQFLLWYDEGEERNRGNFPPRFSGRQFPNYSSELNVNALELEDSALYLCASSALGGGTNEKLFFGSGTQLSVL.